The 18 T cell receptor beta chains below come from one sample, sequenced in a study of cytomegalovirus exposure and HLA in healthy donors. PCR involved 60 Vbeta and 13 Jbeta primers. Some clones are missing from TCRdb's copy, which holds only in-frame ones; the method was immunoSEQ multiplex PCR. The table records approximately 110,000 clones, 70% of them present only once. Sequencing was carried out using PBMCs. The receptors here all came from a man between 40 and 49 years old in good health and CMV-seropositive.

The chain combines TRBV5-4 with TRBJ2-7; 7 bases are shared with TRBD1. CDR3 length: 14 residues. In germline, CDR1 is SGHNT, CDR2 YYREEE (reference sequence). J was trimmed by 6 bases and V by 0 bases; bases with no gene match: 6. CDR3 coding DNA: TGTGCCAGCAGCTTGGCCCTGACAGGGTTCGAGCAGTACTTC. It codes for CASSLALTGFEQYF.

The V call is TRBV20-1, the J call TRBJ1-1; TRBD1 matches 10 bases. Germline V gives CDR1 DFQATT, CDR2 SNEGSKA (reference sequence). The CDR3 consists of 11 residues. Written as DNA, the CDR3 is TGCAGGGGGGACAGGGGCACTGAAGCTTTCTTT. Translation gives CRGDRGTEAFF.

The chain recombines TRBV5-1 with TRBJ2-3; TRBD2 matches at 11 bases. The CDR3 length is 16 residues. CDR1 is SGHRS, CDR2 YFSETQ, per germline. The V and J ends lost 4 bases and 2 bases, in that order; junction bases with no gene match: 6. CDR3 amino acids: CASSAGTSGLTDTQYF. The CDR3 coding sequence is TGCGCCAGCAGCGCCGGGACTAGCGGACTCACAGATACGCAGTATTTT.

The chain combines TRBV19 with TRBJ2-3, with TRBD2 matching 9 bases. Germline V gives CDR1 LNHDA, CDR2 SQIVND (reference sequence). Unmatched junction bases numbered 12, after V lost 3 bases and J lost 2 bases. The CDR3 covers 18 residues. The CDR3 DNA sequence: TGTGCCAGTAGTATCGGATCTAGCGGGAAGAGATTCACAGATACGCAGTATTTT. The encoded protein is CASSIGSSGKRFTDTQYF.

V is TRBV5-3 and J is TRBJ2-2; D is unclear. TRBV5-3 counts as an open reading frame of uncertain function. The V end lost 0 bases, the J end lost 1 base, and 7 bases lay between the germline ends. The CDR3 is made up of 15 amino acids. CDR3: CARSLVARNTGELFF. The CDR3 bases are TGTGCCAGAAGCTTGGTGGCTAGGAACACCGGGGAGCTGTTTTTT.

CDR3 region: CAISDPTTGNTEAFF. CDR3 coding DNA: TGTGCCATCAGTGACCCCACGACAGGGAACACTGAAGCTTTCTTT. The chain combines TRBV10-3 with TRBJ1-1; perhaps TRBD1 as D (6 bases). Trimming removed 3 bases at V and 1 base at J, with 12 bases between. The germline gives CDR1 ENHRY, CDR2 SYGVKD. The CDR3 is 15 amino acids.

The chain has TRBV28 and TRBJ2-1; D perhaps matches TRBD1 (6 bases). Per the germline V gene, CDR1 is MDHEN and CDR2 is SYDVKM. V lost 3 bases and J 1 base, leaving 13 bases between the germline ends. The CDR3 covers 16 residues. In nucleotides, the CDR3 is TGTGCCAGCAGTTTCGTCGGGACAAGGTCCTACAATGAGCAGTTCTTC. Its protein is CASSFVGTRSYNEQFF.

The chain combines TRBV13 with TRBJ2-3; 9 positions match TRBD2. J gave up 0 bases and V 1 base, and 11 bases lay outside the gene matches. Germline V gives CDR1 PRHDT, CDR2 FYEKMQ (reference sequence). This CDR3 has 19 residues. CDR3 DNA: TGTGCCAGCAGCTTAGTCGGCGCGGGAGGGGGTATTAGCACAGATACGCAGTATTTT. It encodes CASSLVGAGGGISTDTQYF.

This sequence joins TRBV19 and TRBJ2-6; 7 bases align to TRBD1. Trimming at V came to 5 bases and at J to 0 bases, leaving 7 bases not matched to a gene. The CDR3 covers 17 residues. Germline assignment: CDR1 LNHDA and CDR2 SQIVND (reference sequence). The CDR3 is CASSPRTGYSGANVLTF. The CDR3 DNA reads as TGTGCCAGTAGTCCTAGGACAGGTTACTCTGGGGCCAACGTCCTGACTTTC.

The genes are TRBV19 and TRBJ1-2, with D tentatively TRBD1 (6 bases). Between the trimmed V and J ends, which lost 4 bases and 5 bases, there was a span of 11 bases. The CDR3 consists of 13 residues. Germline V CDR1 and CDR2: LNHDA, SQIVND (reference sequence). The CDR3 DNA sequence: TGTGCCAGTAGTACGCGGACAGTTTATGGCTACACCTTC. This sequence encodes CASSTRTVYGYTF. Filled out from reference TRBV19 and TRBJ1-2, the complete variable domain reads DGGITQSPKYLFRKEGQNVTLSCEQNLNHDAMYWYRQDPGQGLRLIYYSQIVNDFQKGDIAEGYSVSREKKESFPLTVTSAQKNPTAFYLCASSTRTVYGYTFGSGTRLTVV.

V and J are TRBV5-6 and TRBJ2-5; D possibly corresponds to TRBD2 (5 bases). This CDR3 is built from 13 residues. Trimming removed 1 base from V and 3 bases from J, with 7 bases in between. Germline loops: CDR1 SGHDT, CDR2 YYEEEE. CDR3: CASSLFGEETQYF. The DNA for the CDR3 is TGTGCCAGCAGCTTGTTCGGGGAAGAGACCCAGTACTTC.

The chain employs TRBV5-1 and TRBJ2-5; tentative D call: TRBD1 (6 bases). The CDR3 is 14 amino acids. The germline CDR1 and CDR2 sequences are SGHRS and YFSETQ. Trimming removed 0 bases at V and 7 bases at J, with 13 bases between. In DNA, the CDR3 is TGCGCCAGCAGCTTGGGACAGGCGGGCGGGACCCAGTACTTC. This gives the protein CASSLGQAGGTQYF.

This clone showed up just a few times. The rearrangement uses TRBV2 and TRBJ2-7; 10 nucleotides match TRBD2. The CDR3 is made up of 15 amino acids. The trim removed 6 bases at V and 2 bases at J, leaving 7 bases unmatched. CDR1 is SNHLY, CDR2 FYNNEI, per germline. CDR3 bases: TGTGCCAGCAGCCAGACTAGCGGGCAGGCCTACGAGCAGTACTTC. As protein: CASSQTSGQAYEQYF. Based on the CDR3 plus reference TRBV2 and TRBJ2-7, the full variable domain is EPEVTQTPSHQVTQMGQEVILRCVPISNHLYFYWYRQILGQKVEFLVSFYNNEISEKSEIFDDQFSVERPDGSNFTLKIRSTKLEDSAMYFCASSQTSGQAYEQYFGPGTRLTVT.

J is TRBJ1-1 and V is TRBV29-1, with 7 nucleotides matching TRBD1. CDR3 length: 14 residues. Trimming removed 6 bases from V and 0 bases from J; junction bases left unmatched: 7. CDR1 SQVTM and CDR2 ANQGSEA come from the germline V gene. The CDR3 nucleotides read TGCAGCGTCAACAGGGGTACCATGAACACTGAAGCTTTCTTT. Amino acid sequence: CSVNRGTMNTEAFF.

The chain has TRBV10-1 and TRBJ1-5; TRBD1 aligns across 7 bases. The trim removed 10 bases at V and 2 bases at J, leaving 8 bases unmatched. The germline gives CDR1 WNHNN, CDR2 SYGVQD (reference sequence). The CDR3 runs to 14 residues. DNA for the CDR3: TGCGCCACCTGGACAGGCAATGGCAATCAGCCCCAGCATTTT. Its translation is CATWTGNGNQPQHF.

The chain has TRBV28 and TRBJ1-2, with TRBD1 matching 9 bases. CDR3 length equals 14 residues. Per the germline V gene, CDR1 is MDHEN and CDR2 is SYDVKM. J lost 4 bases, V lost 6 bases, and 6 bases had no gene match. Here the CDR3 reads CASSEGQGSYGYTF. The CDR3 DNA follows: TGTGCCAGCAGCGAGGGACAGGGAAGCTATGGCTACACCTTC.

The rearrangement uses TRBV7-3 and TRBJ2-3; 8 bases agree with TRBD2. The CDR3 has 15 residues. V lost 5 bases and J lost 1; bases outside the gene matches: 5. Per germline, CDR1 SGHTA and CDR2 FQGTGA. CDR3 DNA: TGTGCCAGCAGCCGGGGGGGTGTCGGCACAGATACGCAGTATTTT. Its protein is CASSRGGVGTDTQYF.

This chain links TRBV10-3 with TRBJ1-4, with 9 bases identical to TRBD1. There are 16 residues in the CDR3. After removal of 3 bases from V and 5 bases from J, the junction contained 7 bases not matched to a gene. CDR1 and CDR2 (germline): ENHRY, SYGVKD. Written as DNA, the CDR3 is TGTGCCATCAGTGATAACGAGGGGACAGGGAATGAAAAACTGTTTTTT. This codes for CAISDNEGTGNEKLFF.